This note documents a single T cell receptor beta chain sequence. Produced via immunoSEQ multiplex PCR; TCRdb's table is partial and in-frame only. Of about 110,000 clones in the sample, under 95% were seen once. This CDR3 spans 13 amino acids. V was pared by 2 bases and J by 4 bases, with 5 bases between. Germline V gene sequence: CDR1 SEHNR, CDR2 FQNEAQ (reference sequence). This entry is derived from a study of siplizumab effects on memory and regulatory T cells. The chain couples TRBV7-9 to TRBJ2-2, with unresolved D. This TCR was sampled from a human donor in good health. The sequenced material came from Tregs sorted from blood. CDR3 in DNA: TGTGCCAGCAGCTTACAGTTCACCGGGGAGCTGTTTTTT. Its protein is CASSLQFTGELFF.